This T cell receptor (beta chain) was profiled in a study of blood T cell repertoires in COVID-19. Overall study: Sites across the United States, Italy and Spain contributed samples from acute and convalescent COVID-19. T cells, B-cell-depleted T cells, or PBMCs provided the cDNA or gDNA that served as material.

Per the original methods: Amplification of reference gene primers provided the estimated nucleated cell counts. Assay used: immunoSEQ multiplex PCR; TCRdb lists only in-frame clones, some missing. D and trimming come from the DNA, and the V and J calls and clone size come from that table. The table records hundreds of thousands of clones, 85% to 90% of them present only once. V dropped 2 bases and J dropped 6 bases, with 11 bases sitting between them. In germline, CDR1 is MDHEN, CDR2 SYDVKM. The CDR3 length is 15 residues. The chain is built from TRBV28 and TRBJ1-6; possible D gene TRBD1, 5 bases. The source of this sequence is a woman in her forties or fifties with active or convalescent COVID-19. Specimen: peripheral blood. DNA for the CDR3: TGTGCCAGCAGTTTAACTGGGGGGTCTAATTCACCCCTCCACTTT. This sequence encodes CASSLTGGSNSPLHF. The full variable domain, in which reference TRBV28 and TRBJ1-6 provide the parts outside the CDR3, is DVKVTQSSRYLVKRTGEKVFLECVQDMDHENMFWYRQDPGLGLRLIYFSYDVKMKEKGDIPEGYSVSREKKERFSLILESASTNQTSMYLCASSLTGGSNSPLHFGNGTRLTVT.